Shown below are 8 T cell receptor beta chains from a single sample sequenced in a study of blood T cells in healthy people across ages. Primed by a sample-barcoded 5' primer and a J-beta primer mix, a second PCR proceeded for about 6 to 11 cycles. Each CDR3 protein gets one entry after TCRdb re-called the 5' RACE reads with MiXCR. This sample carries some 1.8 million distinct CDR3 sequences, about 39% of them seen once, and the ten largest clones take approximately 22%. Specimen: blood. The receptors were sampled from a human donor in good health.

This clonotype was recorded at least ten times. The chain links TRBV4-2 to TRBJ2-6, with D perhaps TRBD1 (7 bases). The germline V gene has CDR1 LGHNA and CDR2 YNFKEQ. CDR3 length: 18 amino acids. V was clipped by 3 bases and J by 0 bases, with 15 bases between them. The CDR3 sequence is CASSQRDRVSSGANVLTF. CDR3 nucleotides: TGTGCCAGCAGCCAGCGGGACAGAGTATCCTCTGGGGCCAACGTCCTGACTTTC.

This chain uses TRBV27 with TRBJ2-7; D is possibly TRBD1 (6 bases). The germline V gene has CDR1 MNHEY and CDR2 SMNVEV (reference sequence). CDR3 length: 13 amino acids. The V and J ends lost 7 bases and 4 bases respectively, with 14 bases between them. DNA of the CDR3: TGTGCCAGCACGTTGGGCAGGGGTTACGAGCAGTACTTC. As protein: CASTLGRGYEQYF.

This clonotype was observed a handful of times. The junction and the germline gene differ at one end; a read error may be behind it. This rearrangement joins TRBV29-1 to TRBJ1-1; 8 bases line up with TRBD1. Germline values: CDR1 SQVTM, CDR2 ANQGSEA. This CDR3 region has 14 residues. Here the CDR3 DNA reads TGCAGCGTTGACAGGGGGCCGGCGAACATTGAAGCTTTCTTT. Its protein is CSVDRGPANIEAFF.

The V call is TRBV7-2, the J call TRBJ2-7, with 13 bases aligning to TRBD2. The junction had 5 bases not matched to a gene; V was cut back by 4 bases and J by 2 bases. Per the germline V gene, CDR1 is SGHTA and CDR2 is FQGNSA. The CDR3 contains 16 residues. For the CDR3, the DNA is TGTGCCAGCAGCTCAGGACTAGCGGGGGTCGCCTACGAGCAGTACTTC. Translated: CASSSGLAGVAYEQYF.

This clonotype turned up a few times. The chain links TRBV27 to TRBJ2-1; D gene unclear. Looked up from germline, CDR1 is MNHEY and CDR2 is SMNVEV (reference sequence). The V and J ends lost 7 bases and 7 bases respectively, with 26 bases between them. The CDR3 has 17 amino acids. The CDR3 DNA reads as TGTGCCAGCACCAAGGACGGTAGCCGGTCGGCGACGAATGAGCAGTTCTTC. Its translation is CASTKDGSRSATNEQFF.

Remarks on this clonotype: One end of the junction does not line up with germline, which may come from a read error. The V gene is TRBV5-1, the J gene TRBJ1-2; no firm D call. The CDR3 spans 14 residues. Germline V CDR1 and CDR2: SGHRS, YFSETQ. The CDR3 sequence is CTSSLAGLGGSYTF. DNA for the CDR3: TGCACCAGCAGCTTGGCCGGGTTAGGAGGGAGCTACACCTTC.

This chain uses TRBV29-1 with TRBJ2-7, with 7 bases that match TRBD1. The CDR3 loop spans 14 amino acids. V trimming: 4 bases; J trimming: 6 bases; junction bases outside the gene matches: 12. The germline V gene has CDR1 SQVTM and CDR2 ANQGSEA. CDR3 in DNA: TGCAGCGTTGTCTACGGGACAGCCCTCGGCGAGCAGTACTTC. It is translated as CSVVYGTALGEQYF.

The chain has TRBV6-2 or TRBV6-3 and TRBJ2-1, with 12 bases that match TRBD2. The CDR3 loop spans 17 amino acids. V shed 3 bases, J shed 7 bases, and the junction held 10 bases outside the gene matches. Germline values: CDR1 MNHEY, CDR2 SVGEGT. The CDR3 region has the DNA TGTGCCAGCAGTTATTCGACGACTAGCGGGGGTTTTAATGAGCAGTTCTTC. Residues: CASSYSTTSGGFNEQFF.